Below, 14 T cell receptor beta chains from the same sample are listed, as sequenced in a study of cytomegalovirus exposure and HLA in healthy donors. Use of 60 Vbeta and 13 Jbeta primers characterized the PCR. TCRdb keeps only in-frame clones here, not all; method: immunoSEQ multiplex PCR. The top ten hold roughly 4.1% of the sample, which has about 130,000 clones, about 85% seen once. The material sequenced was PBMCs. These receptors all come from a man between 18 and 29 years old in good health and CMV-seropositive.

The chain recombines TRBV12-5 with TRBJ1-2, with a possible D match to TRBD1 (6 bases). The V gene's germline CDR1 is LGHNT and CDR2 FRNRAP. This CDR3 is 18 amino acids long. Deletions cut 0 bases from V and 4 bases from J, with 21 bases between. The CDR3 loop reads CASGLVPMGYRAAYGYTF. DNA of the CDR3: TGTGCTAGTGGTTTGGTACCGATGGGGTACAGGGCTGCCTATGGCTACACCTTC.

The chain combines TRBV27 with TRBJ2-5; no reliable D call. The CDR3 contains 11 residues. Trimming removed 8 bases at V and 5 bases at J, with 9 bases between. CDR1 is MNHEY, CDR2 SMNVEV, per germline (reference sequence). CDR3 nucleotide sequence: TGTGCCAGCGGAGTGCGGGAGACCCAGTACTTC. This translates into CASGVRETQYF.

The chain employs TRBV4-2 and TRBJ2-7, with 7 bases aligning to TRBD2. Germline CDR1 reads LGHNA; CDR2 reads YNFKEQ. This CDR3 is built from 14 residues. V lost 3 bases, J lost 0 bases, and 2 bases stayed unmatched. Written as DNA, the CDR3 is TGTGCCAGCAGCCAGGGACTACCCTCCTACGAGCAGTACTTC. It translates to CASSQGLPSYEQYF.

In nucleotides, the CDR3 is TGTGCCAGCAAGGGGACAGGGGGCACCGGGGAGCTGTTTTTT. This sequence encodes CASKGTGGTGELFF. This chain joins TRBV9 and TRBJ2-2, with 11 bases identical to TRBD1. The germline gives CDR1 SGDLS, CDR2 YYNGEE. This CDR3 is built from 14 residues. With 6 bases clipped from V and 4 bases from J, the junction kept 2 bases outside the gene matches.

This chain links TRBV7-9 with TRBJ1-3; the D gene is possibly TRBD1 (6 bases). Per the germline V gene, CDR1 is SEHNR and CDR2 is FQNEAQ (reference sequence). V lost 5 bases and J 3 bases, leaving 14 bases between the germline ends. The CDR3 contains 15 residues. Written as DNA, the CDR3 is TGTGCCAGCAGCCCGGGCAGGGGTGGTGGAAACACCATATATTTT. Amino acid sequence: CASSPGRGGGNTIYF.

The V and J genes are TRBV7-9 and TRBJ2-3; D not resolved. CDR1 and CDR2 (germline): SEHNR, FQNEAQ (reference sequence). With 5 bases removed from V and 2 bases from J, the gap between germline ends came to 17 bases. The CDR3 sequence is 16 residues long. This chain's CDR3 is CASSPPRSTFTDTQYF. In nucleotides, the CDR3 is TGTGCCAGCAGCCCGCCCCGTTCCACATTCACAGATACGCAGTATTTT.

J is TRBJ1-4 and V is TRBV10-1; 9 nucleotides align to TRBD1. The J segment lost 4 bases and the V segment lost 5 bases, leaving 5 bases of the junction unmatched. This CDR3 has 15 residues. Germline CDR1 is WNHNN and CDR2 is SYGVQD (reference sequence). CDR3 sequence (DNA): TGCGCCAGCAGTAGAAACAGGGGGCTTAATGAAAAACTGTTTTTT. This encodes CASSRNRGLNEKLFF.

This clone was observed a handful of times. The J gene is TRBJ2-3, the V gene TRBV7-9; tentatively, D is TRBD2 (6 bases). The V end was cut by 5 bases, the J end by 6 bases, with 15 bases between. Germline loops: CDR1 SEHNR, CDR2 FQNEAQ (reference sequence). The CDR3 is made up of 14 amino acids. CDR3 protein: CASSLDGGTDTQYF. In DNA, the CDR3 is TGTGCCAGCAGCCTGGACGGGGGTACGGATACGCAGTATTTT.

The chain has TRBV5-1 and TRBJ2-1, with 8 bases that match TRBD2. CDR1 SGHRS and CDR2 YFSETQ come from the germline V gene. The CDR3 spans 15 residues. With 4 bases clipped from V and 1 base from J, the junction kept 4 bases outside the gene matches. The CDR3 DNA reads TGCGCCAGCAGCAAGGCGGGAGGATCCTACAATGAGCAGTTCTTC. The encoded protein is CASSKAGGSYNEQFF.

CDR3 bases: TGTGCCAGCAGCTTAGAAACTTACAGGGATCAGCCCCAGCATTTT. This sequence encodes CASSLETYRDQPQHF. The chain carries TRBV7-2 and TRBJ1-5; perhaps TRBD1 as D (6 bases). V was shortened by 1 base and J by 5 bases, with 12 bases between the two germline ends. The CDR3 totals 15 residues. Looked up from germline, CDR1 is SGHTA and CDR2 is FQGNSA.

V is TRBV7-8 and J is TRBJ2-5; D unclear. V lost 4 bases to trimming and J lost 4 bases, with 10 bases between them. CDR3 length equals 13 residues. The germline V gene encodes CDR1 SGHVS and CDR2 FQNEAQ. CDR3 in amino acids: CASSYAGGETQYF. For the CDR3, the DNA is TGTGCCAGCAGCTACGCAGGTGGAGAGACCCAGTACTTC.

As to this clone: At one end the junction does not follow the germline gene, possibly because of a read error. CDR3 nucleotide sequence: TGTGCCAGCAGCCCTAGCGGGAGAGCCGGGGGGCTGTTTTTT. This codes for CASSPSGRAGGLFF. J is TRBJ2-2 and V is TRBV13; 10 bases are a match to TRBD2. This CDR3 is built from 14 residues. Germline-derived CDR1 and CDR2 are PRHDT and FYEKMQ (reference sequence). Based on the CDR3 plus reference TRBV13 and TRBJ2-2, the full variable domain is AAGVIQSPRHLIKEKRETATLKCYPIPRHDTVYWYQQGPGQDPQFLISFYEKMQSDKGSIPDRFSAQQFSDYHSELNMSSLELGDSALYFCASSPSGRAGGLFFGEGSRLTVL.

The V and J genes are TRBV7-8 and TRBJ1-5, with D uncertain. CDR1 and CDR2 (germline): SGHVS, FQNEAQ. CDR3 length: 14 residues. V lost 2 bases and J 5 bases, leaving 10 bases between the germline ends. In nucleotides, the CDR3 is TGTGCCAGCAGCTTAAACCAGGTAGATCAGCCCCAGCATTTT. This sequence encodes CASSLNQVDQPQHF. Drawing the rest from reference TRBV7-8 and TRBJ1-5, the complete variable domain is GAGVSQSPRYKVAKRGQDVALRCDPISGHVSLFWYQQALGQGPEFLTYFQNEAQLDKSGLPSDRFFAERPEGSVSTLKIQRTQQEDSAVYLCASSLNQVDQPQHFGDGTRLSIL.

The V call is TRBV9, the J call TRBJ2-3; maybe TRBD2 (5 bases). This CDR3 has 16 amino acids. Trimming pared 0 bases from V and 0 bases from J, leaving 11 bases between. Per germline, CDR1 SGDLS and CDR2 YYNGEE. This CDR3 is CASSVGVASSTDTQYF. For the CDR3, the DNA is TGTGCCAGCAGCGTAGGGGTAGCGTCGAGCACAGATACGCAGTATTTT. Together with reference TRBV9 and TRBJ2-3, the CDR3 gives the full variable domain: DSGVTQTPKHLITATGQRVTLRCSPRSGDLSVYWYQQSLDQGLQFLIQYYNGEERAKGNILERFSAQQFPDLHSELNLSSLELGDSALYFCASSVGVASSTDTQYFGPGTRLTVL.